These 22 T cell receptor beta chains originate from one sample sequenced in a study of shared clonotypes between healthy human individuals. The assay was immunoSEQ multiplex PCR, and TCRdb's table has in-frame clones only and misses some. Among approximately 99,000 clones listed, more than 65% were seen once. Material: memory CD8+ T cells sorted from blood. As to subset: CD45RO+ cells pooled with CCR7-negative TemRA cells. Source of these receptors: a woman aged 25 to 39 in good health.

The genes are TRBV28 and TRBJ1-2, with D unresolved. The CDR3 is 16 amino acids. The V end lost 3 bases, the J end lost 4 bases, and 18 bases lay between the germline ends. Germline V gene lookup returns CDR1 MDHEN and CDR2 SYDVKM. The CDR3 nucleotides are TGTGCCAGCAGTTTTAGGCAAACAACGGCCGGCTATGGCTACACCTTC. Protein product: CASSFRQTTAGYGYTF.

The chain uses TRBV19 and TRBJ2-1; D may be TRBD1 or TRBD2 (5 bases each). Trimming took off 4 bases at V and 5 bases at J, with 12 bases between the two ends. The germline V gene encodes CDR1 LNHDA and CDR2 SQIVND (reference sequence). The CDR3 consists of 14 residues. The CDR3 reads CASSRGSGDNEQFF. The CDR3 nucleotides are TGTGCCAGTAGTAGGGGGAGTGGGGACAATGAGCAGTTCTTC. Drawing the rest from reference TRBV19 and TRBJ2-1, the complete variable domain is DGGITQSPKYLFRKEGQNVTLSCEQNLNHDAMYWYRQDPGQGLRLIYYSQIVNDFQKGDIAEGYSVSREKKESFPLTVTSAQKNPTAFYLCASSRGSGDNEQFFGPGTRLTVL.

Only one count was recorded for this clone. The chain carries TRBV30 and TRBJ2-5; D gene unclear. This CDR3 has 13 amino acids. V lost 1 base to trimming and J lost 4 bases, with 10 bases between them. Germline V gives CDR1 GTSNPN, CDR2 SVGIG (reference sequence). Here the CDR3 DNA reads TGTGCCTGGAGTGAGGGCTTCTCAGAGACCCAGTACTTC. This gives the protein CAWSEGFSETQYF.

The chain combines TRBV28 with TRBJ1-6; D is possibly TRBD1 (5 bases). Trimming shortened V by 5 bases and J by 6 bases, and 14 bases separated the two germline ends. This CDR3 is 15 amino acids long. In germline, CDR1 is MDHEN, CDR2 SYDVKM. The CDR3 here is CASSPPGLLNSPLHF. Here the CDR3 DNA reads TGTGCCAGCAGTCCGCCGGGACTGCTTAATTCACCCCTCCACTTT.

This chain connects TRBV30 to TRBJ2-5; 8 bases map to TRBD2. This CDR3 contains 15 residues. Germline CDR1 GTSNPN, CDR2 SVGIG (reference sequence). J was trimmed by 6 bases and V by 2 bases; bases with no gene match: 11. The CDR3 here is CAWSSPGGPRKTQYF. DNA of the CDR3: TGTGCCTGGAGTAGCCCGGGAGGGCCTCGGAAGACCCAGTACTTC.

Regarding this clone: Other DNA sequences in this sample translate to the same CDR3. J is TRBJ2-7 and V is TRBV9; D perhaps matches TRBD1 (7 bases). Germline lookup yields CDR1 SGDLS and CDR2 YYNGEE. V was cut by 0 bases and J by 2 bases, with 9 bases left in between. The length of the CDR3 is 14 residues. CDR3 in DNA: TGTGCCAGCAGCGTAGGCGGGACAGCCTACGAGCAGTACTTC. Translated: CASSVGGTAYEQYF. Full variable domain (outside the CDR3, taken from reference TRBV9 and TRBJ2-7): DSGVTQTPKHLITATGQRVTLRCSPRSGDLSVYWYQQSLDQGLQFLIQYYNGEERAKGNILERFSAQQFPDLHSELNLSSLELGDSALYFCASSVGGTAYEQYFGPGTRLTVT.

This clone was counted many times. CDR3 protein: CASTGAGRTDTQYF. For the CDR3, the DNA is TGTGCCAGCACCGGGGCCGGCCGCACAGATACGCAGTATTTT. The chain combines TRBV7-8 with TRBJ2-3; D may correspond to TRBD1 or TRBD2 (5 bases each). The V end was cut by 7 bases, the J end by 1 base, with 12 bases between. This CDR3 has 14 amino acids. From germline, CDR1 is SGHVS and CDR2 FQNEAQ.

This clone was counted only a few times. The chain recombines TRBV19 with TRBJ2-3; D assignment may be TRBD1 or TRBD2 (5 bases each). This CDR3 has 14 amino acids. The V and J ends lost 5 bases and 8 bases respectively, with 17 bases between them. From germline, CDR1 is LNHDA and CDR2 SQIVND (reference sequence). CDR3 sequence (DNA): TGTGCCAGTAGTGCCGGGACGAGCGGTGGTACGCAGTATTTT. It codes for CASSAGTSGGTQYF.

The chain links TRBV7-3 to TRBJ2-5; no reliable D call. Germline V gene lookup returns CDR1 SGHTA and CDR2 FQGTGA. V was clipped by 2 bases and J by 2 bases, with 12 bases between them. CDR3 size: 15 residues. The CDR3 sequence is CASSLGARVQETQYF. The CDR3 region has the DNA TGTGCCAGCAGCTTAGGTGCCAGAGTACAAGAGACCCAGTACTTC.

This clone was recorded only once. The chain carries TRBV9 and TRBJ1-1; D possibly corresponds to TRBD1 (5 bases). Germline V gene sequence: CDR1 SGDLS, CDR2 YYNGEE. Trimming cost V 2 bases and J 0 bases, with 20 bases left between them. CDR3 length equals 18 residues. CDR3 DNA: TGTGCCAGCAGCGTCCCCGGGGGGGTACTGGAGATGAACACTGAAGCTTTCTTT. This encodes CASSVPGGVLEMNTEAFF. Full variable domain (missing parts from reference TRBV9 and TRBJ1-1): DSGVTQTPKHLITATGQRVTLRCSPRSGDLSVYWYQQSLDQGLQFLIQYYNGEERAKGNILERFSAQQFPDLHSELNLSSLELGDSALYFCASSVPGGVLEMNTEAFFGQGTRLTVV.

The chain couples TRBV15 to TRBJ2-5; 7 bases line up with TRBD2. Gene TRBJ2-7 matches the end of the DNA better, so the J call may be wrong. CDR3 size: 14 residues. Per the germline V gene, CDR1 is LNHNV and CDR2 is YYDKDF (reference sequence). The chain's CDR3 is CATSRGREEDEQYF. The DNA for the CDR3 is TGTGCCACCAGCAGAGGACGGGAGGAGGACGAGCAGTACTTC.

The V gene is TRBV7-9, the J gene TRBJ2-5, with unresolved D. Trimming left V 5 bases short and J 5 bases short, with 18 bases between. The V gene's germline CDR1 is SEHNR and CDR2 FQNEAQ (reference sequence). The CDR3 contains 15 residues. CDR3 in amino acids: CASSLTVGPRETQYF. The CDR3 nucleotides are TGTGCCAGCAGCCTCACCGTCGGCCCTCGGGAGACCCAGTACTTC.

The chain carries TRBV28 and TRBJ1-5; unclear D gene. The CDR3 is 14 residues long. V gave up 6 bases and J gave up 1 base, with 10 bases separating them. Germline CDR1 and CDR2: MDHEN and SYDVKM. The CDR3 spells CASRLGRSNQPQHF. The CDR3 nucleotides are TGTGCCAGCAGGTTAGGGAGGAGCAATCAGCCCCAGCATTTT.

The rearrangement joins TRBV5-8 to TRBJ2-7; 10 positions agree with TRBD2. J lost 8 bases, V lost 1 base, and 12 bases had no gene match. The CDR3 covers 16 residues. The V gene's germline CDR1 is SGHTS and CDR2 YDEGEE. The CDR3 region has the DNA TGTGCCAGCAGCTTGAGGCTAGCGGGGGCCCCCTTGCAGCAGTACTTC. Translated, it gives CASSLRLAGAPLQQYF.

The chain couples TRBV2 to TRBJ2-7, with TRBD2 identical over 13 bases. This CDR3 contains 16 residues. The germline V gene encodes CDR1 SNHLY and CDR2 FYNNEI. V was pared by 7 bases and J by 4 bases, with 10 bases of the junction left unmatched. For the CDR3, the DNA is TGTGCCAGCACGTGGGGACTAGCGGGAAAAATTTACGAGCAGTACTTC. Protein product: CASTWGLAGKIYEQYF. The full variable domain, with the rest looked up from reference TRBV2 and TRBJ2-7, is EPEVTQTPSHQVTQMGQEVILRCVPISNHLYFYWYRQILGQKVEFLVSFYNNEISEKSEIFDDQFSVERPDGSNFTLKIRSTKLEDSAMYFCASTWGLAGKIYEQYFGPGTRLTVT.

The chain combines TRBV29-1 with TRBJ2-7; TRBD1 matches 9 bases. The CDR3 has 14 residues. Germline CDR1 and CDR2: SQVTM and ANQGSEA. The V and J ends lost 2 bases and 6 bases, in that order; junction bases with no gene match: 8. CDR3 region: CSVETSWTGVEQYF. The CDR3 DNA sequence: TGCAGCGTTGAAACCTCGTGGACAGGGGTCGAGCAGTACTTC.

This chain links TRBV28 with TRBJ1-4; 12 nucleotides match TRBD1. CDR1 is MDHEN and CDR2 is SYDVKM in the germline V gene. The CDR3 has 16 amino acids. V was clipped by 2 bases and J by 12 bases; unmatched bases: 10. The chain's CDR3 is CASSLRWGTGGAQLFF. Here the CDR3 DNA reads TGTGCCAGCAGTTTAAGGTGGGGGACAGGGGGCGCCCAACTGTTTTTT. Together with reference TRBV28 and TRBJ1-4, the CDR3 gives the full variable domain: DVKVTQSSRYLVKRTGEKVFLECVQDMDHENMFWYRQDPGLGLRLIYFSYDVKMKEKGDIPEGYSVSREKKERFSLILESASTNQTSMYLCASSLRWGTGGAQLFFGSGTQLSVL.

This sequence joins TRBV10-2 and TRBJ2-7; D is possibly TRBD1 (6 bases). The V end lost 6 bases, the J end lost 4 bases, and 16 bases lay between the germline ends. Germline CDR1 reads WSHSY; CDR2 reads SAAADI. There are 14 residues in the CDR3. CDR3 loop: CASRTDLQGYEQYF. In DNA, the CDR3 is TGCGCCAGCAGGACGGACCTCCAGGGGTACGAGCAGTACTTC.

The V gene is TRBV5-8, the J gene TRBJ1-2, with D perhaps matching TRBD1 (5 bases). Germline loops: CDR1 SGHTS, CDR2 YDEGEE. Between the trimmed V and J ends, which lost 0 bases and 4 bases, there was a span of 10 bases. The CDR3 length is 14 residues. Here the CDR3 DNA reads TGTGCCAGCAGCTTGGGTTTGGACATCTATGGCTACACCTTC. It yields the protein CASSLGLDIYGYTF.

This rearrangement joins TRBV7-8 to TRBJ2-2; D is possibly TRBD1 (6 bases). The ends were cut back, 3 bases at V and 1 base at J, with 9 bases in the middle. CDR3 length equals 15 residues. CDR1 SGHVS and CDR2 FQNEAQ come from the germline V gene. CDR3 nucleotides: TGTGCCAGCAGCTTTTGGGGGCAGAACACCGGGGAGCTGTTTTTT. Amino acid sequence: CASSFWGQNTGELFF.

The gene calls are TRBV7-1 and TRBJ2-6, with D perhaps matching TRBD2 (5 bases). Being an ORF, TRBV7-1 has a function that is uncertain. This CDR3 has 16 residues. V was pared by 5 bases and J by 0 bases, with 11 bases between. CDR3 sequence: CASSQDGDSGANVLTF. Here the CDR3 DNA reads TGTGCCAGCAGCCAAGACGGGGACTCTGGGGCCAACGTCCTGACTTTC.

J is TRBJ2-3 and V is TRBV6-1, with 7 bases fitting TRBD1. Germline V gives CDR1 MNHNS, CDR2 SASEGT. The V gene end was trimmed by 4 bases and the J gene end by 0 bases; junction bases not matched to a gene: 10. There are 17 residues in the CDR3. The CDR3 is CASSAWDSHASTDTQYF. The CDR3 DNA reads TGTGCCAGCAGTGCTTGGGACAGCCACGCTAGCACAGATACGCAGTATTTT.